This TCR beta chain is from a study of T cell responses to AZD1222 COVID-19 vaccine. Study-level findings and limits: Close to half of all spike-specific TCRs reportedly target regions of the variants that are unmutated. Spike-specific TCRs gained breadth and depth after people received two AZD1222 doses. Along spike, vaccine-associated CD4 TCRs were found throughout, with dominance at 160-218 and 743-854. The donor group comprised mostly white British people and more females; the analysis possibly underestimated clonal diversity.

The table came from immunoSEQ multiplex PCR; TCRdb's copy has only in-frame clones and leaves some out. The table lists 150,000 to 200,000 clones, 85% to 95% of them singletons. As concerns this clone: The antigen remains undetermined.

The sequence was collected from an adult in good health. This sample comprised peripheral blood, obtained on day 0 of AZD1222 vaccination.

The CDR3, as DNA: TGTGCCAGCAGCTTTGGAAAGGTTGCGGAGACCCAGTACTTC. Its protein product is CASSFGKVAETQYF. The V gene is TRBV5-4, the J gene TRBJ2-5, with no clear D. Trimming cost V 2 bases and J 5 bases, with 13 bases left between them. The length of the CDR3 is 14 residues. Germline-derived CDR1 and CDR2 are SGHNT and YYREEE (reference sequence). The whole variable domain, filled in from reference TRBV5-4 and TRBJ2-5, reads ETGVTQSPTHLIKTRGQQVTLRCSSQSGHNTVSWYQQALGQGPQFIFQYYREEENGRGNFPPRFSGLQFPNYSSELNVNALELDDSALYLCASSFGKVAETQYFGPGTRLLVL.